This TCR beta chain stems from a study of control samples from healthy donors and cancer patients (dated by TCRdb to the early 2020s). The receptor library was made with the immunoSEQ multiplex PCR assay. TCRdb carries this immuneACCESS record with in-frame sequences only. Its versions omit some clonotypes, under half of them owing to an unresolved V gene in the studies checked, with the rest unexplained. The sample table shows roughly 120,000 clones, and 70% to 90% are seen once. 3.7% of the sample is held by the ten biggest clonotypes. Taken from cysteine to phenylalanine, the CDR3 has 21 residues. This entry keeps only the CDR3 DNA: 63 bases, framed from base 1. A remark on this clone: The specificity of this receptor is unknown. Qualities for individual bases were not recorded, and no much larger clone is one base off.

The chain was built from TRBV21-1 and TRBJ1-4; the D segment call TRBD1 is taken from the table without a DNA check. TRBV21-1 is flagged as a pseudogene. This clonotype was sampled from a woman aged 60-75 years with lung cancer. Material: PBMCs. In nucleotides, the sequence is TGTGCCAGCAGCAAAGAGATCAGGACAGGGGAGGACGCTGGAACTAATGAAAAACTGTTTTTT. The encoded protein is CASSKEIRTGEDAGTNEKLFF.